This is a list of T cell receptor beta chains from one sample in a study of control samples from healthy donors and cancer patients. Assay used: immunoSEQ multiplex PCR; TCRdb lists only in-frame clones, some missing. The table includes roughly 370,000 clones, around 90% detected once. Specimen: PBMCs. These receptors were collected from a middle-aged man with head and neck cancer. Each CDR3 is given with its conserved first and last residue. Part of the rows lack a size; the others show once, few, many or a class for expanded clones.

cdr3_aa	j_call	cdr3_length	v_call	clone_size
CASSISLAWGTDTQYF	TRBJ2-3	16	TRBV19	NA
CATRGGAETQYF	TRBJ2-5	12	TRBV24-1	NA
CASSLSSASTDTQYF	TRBJ2-3	15	TRBV5-1	NA
CASARGRNTEAFF	TRBJ1-1	13	TRBV27	NA
CASSITAANYGYTF	TRBJ1-2	14	TRBV19	NA
CASSRAVDEQFF	TRBJ2-1	12	TRBV9	NA
CASSQHPGANTF	TRBJ1-2	12	TRBV3-1/TRBV3-2	NA
CASSLAGGSEQPQHF	TRBJ1-5	15	TRBV2	NA
CASSFSQGASGNTIYF	TRBJ1-3	16	TRBV28	NA
CASSDRAFGTEAFF	TRBJ1-1	14	TRBV6-2/TRBV6-3	NA
CASSWEGLSTGELFF	TRBJ2-2	15	TRBV27	NA
CSVSQNYEQYF	TRBJ2-7	11	TRBV29-1	NA
CATEGGMTGELFF	TRBJ2-2	13	TRBV24-1	NA
CASRTSGAYNEQFF	TRBJ2-1	14	TRBV19	NA
CASSLQNTGELFF	TRBJ2-2	13	TRBV5-1	NA
CASSPGPGLSGNTIYF	TRBJ1-3	16	TRBV4-1	NA
CASSSDRGDTQYF	TRBJ2-3	13	TRBV7-2	NA
CASSRKLSGGGEQYF	TRBJ2-7	15	TRBV28	NA
CASRDAGASNTEAFF	TRBJ1-1	15	TRBV6-5	NA
CASIRRGTSSEQFF	TRBJ2-1	14	TRBV10-2	NA
CASSLLANTQYF	TRBJ2-3	12	TRBV5-4	once
CASSETLGVGNQPQHF	TRBJ1-5	16	TRBV2	NA
CASSPDRRSGNTIYF	TRBJ1-3	15	TRBV7-2	NA
CASSLGQGSYGYTF	TRBJ1-2	14	TRBV7-9	NA
CASSLDGTGYNQPQHF	TRBJ1-5	16	TRBV11-2	NA
CASSVDARHQETQYF	TRBJ2-5	15	TRBV9	NA
CASSLMAGTSGETQYF	TRBJ2-5	16	TRBV7-2	NA
CASRTNAPYEQYF	TRBJ2-7	13	TRBV27	once
CASSHPQEGSNEQFF	TRBJ2-1	15	TRBV4-3	NA
CATSRGQGKNTEAFF	TRBJ1-1	15	TRBV15	NA
CASSLGTSGRSYNEQFF	TRBJ2-1	17	TRBV5-1	NA
CASSWNYEQYF	TRBJ2-7	11	TRBV12-3/TRBV12-4	NA
CASSSYGQGFSYNEQFF	TRBJ2-1	17	TRBV13	NA
CASSLINPRGANTGELFF	TRBJ2-2	18	TRBV14	few
CASSRTYGLAVNEQFF	TRBJ2-1	16	TRBV7-6	NA
CASSLSRTGVSQPQHF	TRBJ1-5	16	TRBV27	NA
CASSDPSDTQYF	TRBJ2-3	12	TRBV7-2	once